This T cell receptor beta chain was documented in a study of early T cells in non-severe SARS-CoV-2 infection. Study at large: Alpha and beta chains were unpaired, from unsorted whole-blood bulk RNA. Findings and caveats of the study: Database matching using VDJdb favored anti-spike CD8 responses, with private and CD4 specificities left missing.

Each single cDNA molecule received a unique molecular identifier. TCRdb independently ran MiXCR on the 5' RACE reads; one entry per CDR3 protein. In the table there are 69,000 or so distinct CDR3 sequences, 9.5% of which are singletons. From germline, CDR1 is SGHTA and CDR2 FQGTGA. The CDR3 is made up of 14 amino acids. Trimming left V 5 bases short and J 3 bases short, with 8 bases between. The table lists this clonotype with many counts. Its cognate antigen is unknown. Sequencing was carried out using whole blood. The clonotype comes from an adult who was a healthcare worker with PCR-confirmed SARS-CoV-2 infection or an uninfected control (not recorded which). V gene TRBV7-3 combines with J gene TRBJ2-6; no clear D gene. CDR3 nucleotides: TGTGCCAGCAGCGGCCTTGGTGGGGCCAACGTCCTGACTTTC. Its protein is CASSGLGGANVLTF.